The clone carrying this TCR beta chain was counted many times. Reasons for excluding patients were uncontrolled infection, other autoimmune disease, pregnancy or lactation. In making diagnoses, clinical symptoms, serum thyroxine and TRAb, thyroid ultrasound and orbital computed tomography were all used. Extraction of PBMCs used roughly 9.4 ml of fresh peripheral blood. The investigators amplified TCR beta CDR3 regions from RNA transcripts. The primer set for the first-round RT-PCR of the TCR CDR3 was HTBI. TCRdb analysed the multiplex PCR reads with MiXCR anew, one entry per CDR3 protein. The table has some 440,000 distinct CDR3 sequences, 15% to 18% seen once. These data belong to a study of T cells in Graves' hyperthyroidism and ophthalmopathy. Input material: blood. This receptor was taken from a woman aged 18-29 years with Graves' hyperthyroidism.

The CDR3 is CASSSPYNEQFF. DNA for the CDR3: TGTGCCAGCAGCTCCCCCTACAATGAGCAGTTCTTC. The chain combines TRBV7-8 with TRBJ2-1, with D unresolved. The germline gives CDR1 SGHVS, CDR2 FQNEAQ. The CDR3 runs to 12 residues. V gave up 4 bases and J gave up 2 bases, with 3 bases separating them.